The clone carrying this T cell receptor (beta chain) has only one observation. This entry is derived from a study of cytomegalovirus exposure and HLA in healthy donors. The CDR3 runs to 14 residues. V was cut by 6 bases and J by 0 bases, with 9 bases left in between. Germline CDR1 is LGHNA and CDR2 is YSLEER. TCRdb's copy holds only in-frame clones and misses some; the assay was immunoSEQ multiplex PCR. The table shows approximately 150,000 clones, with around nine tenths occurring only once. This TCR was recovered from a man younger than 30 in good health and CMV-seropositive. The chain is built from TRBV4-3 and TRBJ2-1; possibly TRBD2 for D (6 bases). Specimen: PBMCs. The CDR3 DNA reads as TGCGCCAGCAGTCCAGCGGGCTCCTACAATGAGCAGTTCTTC. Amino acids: CASSPAGSYNEQFF.